These 8 T cell receptor beta chains were sequenced from one sample in a study of PD-L1 blockade in urothelial cancer. Measured with immunoSEQ multiplex PCR; TCRdb has only the in-frame clones, and not every one. This sample has about 51,000 clones, with 85% to 90% found just once. As for time point: pretreatment peripheral blood. The sample was PBMCs, taken around atezolizumab (anti-PD-L1) treatment. Every receptor here comes from a man aged 60 to 75 with urothelial cancer.

The chain recombines TRBV19 with TRBJ1-1; 9 bases map to TRBD1. Germline CDR1 is LNHDA and CDR2 is SQIVND (reference sequence). CDR3 length equals 14 residues. V lost 6 bases, J lost 9 bases, and 11 bases stayed unmatched. CDR3 DNA: TGTGCCAGTAGAGCCCGGGACAGGGAGACGCAAGCTTTCTTT. Protein product: CASRARDRETQAFF.

The rearrangement joins TRBV5-1 to TRBJ1-2, with 8 bases lining up with TRBD1. Germline assignment: CDR1 SGHRS and CDR2 YFSETQ. Losses at the gene ends were 5 bases for V and 4 bases for J; bases not matched to a gene: 10. This CDR3 contains 15 residues. The CDR3 loop is CASRSAAGGSYGYTF. The DNA for the CDR3 is TGCGCCAGCAGATCAGCCGCAGGGGGCAGCTATGGCTACACCTTC.

The CDR3 loop is CASSERYSNTEAFF. The CDR3 coding sequence is TGCGCCAGCAGTGAGAGATACTCGAACACTGAAGCTTTCTTT. The genes are TRBV10-1 and TRBJ1-1; D call uncertain. The CDR3 loop spans 14 amino acids. Between the trimmed V and J ends, which lost 2 bases and 1 base, there was a span of 8 bases. CDR1 and CDR2 from the germline V gene are WNHNN and SYGVQD (reference sequence).

This clone was seen more than once but under ten times. This chain links TRBV18 with TRBJ2-7, with 10 bases lining up with TRBD1. Germline V CDR1 and CDR2: KGHSH, LQKENI. The CDR3 consists of 15 residues. J lost 1 base, V lost 5 bases, and 5 bases had no gene match. Written as DNA, the CDR3 is TGTGCCAGCTCATCCGGGACAGGGGTTTCCTACGAGCAGTACTTC. This codes for CASSSGTGVSYEQYF. The full variable domain, its missing parts supplied by reference TRBV18 and TRBJ2-7, is NAGVMQNPRHLVRRRGQEARLRCSPMKGHSHVYWYRQLPEEGLKFMVYLQKENIIDESGMPKERFSAEFPKEGPSILRIQQVVRGDSAAYFCASSSGTGVSYEQYFGPGTRLTVT.

V usage is TRBV30 and J usage is TRBJ1-2; 11 bases line up with TRBD1. Germline CDR1 reads GTSNPN; CDR2 reads SVGIG (reference sequence). V was clipped by 0 bases and J by 7 bases; unmatched bases: 4. The CDR3 runs to 14 residues. This chain's CDR3 is CAWSVLGTGGGYTF. The CDR3 DNA reads TGTGCCTGGAGTGTACTCGGGACAGGGGGTGGCTACACCTTC.

The chain links TRBV2 to TRBJ2-7; 9 positions match TRBD1. Germline V gene lookup returns CDR1 SNHLY and CDR2 FYNNEI. The CDR3 is 14 residues long. The trim removed 5 bases at V and 4 bases at J, leaving 6 bases unmatched. The CDR3, as DNA: TGTGCCAGCAGTTCCGGGACAGGGTCTTACGAGCAGTACTTC. As protein: CASSSGTGSYEQYF.

The rearrangement joins TRBV6-5 to TRBJ2-6; no firm D call. Looked up from germline, CDR1 is MNHEY and CDR2 is SVGAGI. Between the trimmed V and J ends, which lost 10 bases and 0 bases, there was a span of 4 bases. This CDR3 has 12 residues. This CDR3 is CATHSGANVLTF. The CDR3 nucleotides are TGTGCCACACACTCTGGGGCCAACGTCCTGACTTTC.

This chain joins TRBV7-2 and TRBJ2-5; 8 nucleotides match TRBD2. The CDR3 is 15 amino acids. The V gene end was trimmed by 5 bases and the J gene end by 4 bases; junction bases not matched to a gene: 9. Germline V gene sequence: CDR1 SGHTA, CDR2 FQGNSA. The CDR3 DNA sequence: TGTGCCAGCAGCCGTCTGAGGGCGGGAGGAGAGACCCAGTACTTC. Translated: CASSRLRAGGETQYF.